The TCR beta chain under discussion was sequenced for a study of identical twins. TCRdb reanalysed the 5' RACE reads using MiXCR and keeps one entry per CDR3 protein. The sample shows about 100,000 distinct CDR3 sequences, just under 6% of them seen only once. Germline V CDR1 and CDR2: SGHTA, FQGTGA. V dropped 5 bases and J dropped 0 bases, with 10 bases sitting between them. This CDR3 region has 14 residues. The receptor was derived from a woman between 45 and 65 years old in good health. The chain carries TRBV7-3 and TRBJ1-1; tentatively, D is TRBD1 (6 bases). Specimen: memory T cells sorted from blood. The CDR3 loop reads CASSPPGVNTEAFF. The CDR3 region has the DNA TGTGCCAGCAGCCCACCAGGGGTGAACACTGAAGCTTTCTTT.